Listed below are T cell receptor beta chains from one sample, sequenced in a study of beta chain features in type 1 diabetes. Using immunoSEQ multiplex PCR, the repertoire was profiled, and TCRdb retains in-frame clones only, with some absent. The sample includes a few hundred thousand clones, over 8.5% of them seen just once. The specimen was central memory CD4+ T cells from blood. The receptors originated from a man aged 30 to 39 with type 1 diabetes. Each CDR3 is given with its conserved first and last residue. The order of the fields is D gene, J gene, V gene, clone size, CDR3 protein, CDR3 DNA. D genes are given only for firm matches. Not every row has a clone size; where given, it reads once, few, many or a size class.

d_gene: NA
j_gene: TRBJ1-5
v_gene: TRBV7-9
abundance: few
CDR3aa: CASSFGGHGSQHF
CDR3nt: TGTGCCAGCAGCTTCGGAGGACACGGATCCCAGCATTTT

d_gene: TRBD1
j_gene: TRBJ1-1
v_gene: TRBV5-6
abundance: few
CDR3aa: CASSLGQGAGVNTEAFF
CDR3nt: TGTGCCAGCAGCTTAGGACAGGGGGCTGGGGTGAACACTGAAGCTTTCTTT

d_gene: TRBD1
j_gene: TRBJ1-2
v_gene: TRBV7-9
abundance: NA
CDR3aa: CASSNRDREYYGYTF
CDR3nt: TGTGCCAGCAGCAATCGGGACAGGGAATACTATGGCTACACCTTC

d_gene: NA
j_gene: TRBJ2-1
v_gene: TRBV28
abundance: many
CDR3aa: CASTGRSSYNEQFF
CDR3nt: TGTGCCAGCACCGGGAGAAGTTCCTACAATGAGCAGTTCTTC

d_gene: NA
j_gene: TRBJ2-6
v_gene: TRBV4-1
abundance: NA
CDR3aa: CASSQVQTGRAGANVLTF
CDR3nt: TGCGCCAGCAGCCAGGTTCAAACAGGGAGAGCTGGGGCCAACGTCCTGACTTTC

d_gene: TRBD1
j_gene: TRBJ1-6
v_gene: TRBV30
abundance: NA
CDR3aa: CASRTGSSYNSPLHF
CDR3nt: TGTGCCTCACGGACAGGGAGCTCCTATAATTCACCCCTCCACTTT

d_gene: TRBD2
j_gene: TRBJ2-2
v_gene: TRBV5-6
abundance: NA
CDR3aa: CASSPWLRGAIAGELFF
CDR3nt: TGTGCCAGCTCCCCCTGGTTGCGGGGGGCTATTGCCGGGGAGCTGTTTTTT

d_gene: TRBD1
j_gene: TRBJ1-2
v_gene: TRBV5-6
abundance: NA
CDR3aa: CASSQGQGNYGYTF
CDR3nt: TGTGCCAGCAGTCAGGGACAGGGGAACTATGGCTACACCTTC

d_gene: TRBD1
j_gene: TRBJ2-1
v_gene: TRBV10-3
abundance: many
CDR3aa: CAIRGTGDIGNEQFF
CDR3nt: TGTGCCATCAGGGGCACAGGGGACATCGGCAATGAGCAGTTCTTC

d_gene: NA
j_gene: TRBJ2-4
v_gene: TRBV11-2
abundance: few
CDR3aa: CASSLRQAFNIQYF
CDR3nt: TGTGCCAGCAGCTTAAGACAGGCATTTAACATTCAGTACTTC

d_gene: NA
j_gene: TRBJ1-1
v_gene: TRBV7-2
abundance: NA
CDR3aa: CASSLSGRTVNTEAFF
CDR3nt: TGTGCCAGCAGCTTGTCAGGCAGGACAGTTAACACTGAAGCTTTCTTT

d_gene: NA
j_gene: TRBJ1-1
v_gene: TRBV7-6
abundance: NA
CDR3aa: CASSLRAQNTEAFF
CDR3nt: TGTGCCAGCAGCTTAAGGGCGCAGAACACTGAAGCTTTCTTT

d_gene: NA
j_gene: TRBJ1-2
v_gene: TRBV28
abundance: NA
CDR3aa: CASSPLGAGDGYTF
CDR3nt: TGTGCCAGCAGCCCACTCGGGGCGGGCGATGGCTACACCTTC

d_gene: TRBD1
j_gene: TRBJ1-2
v_gene: TRBV7-8
abundance: many
CDR3aa: CASSLGRGQGPYGYTF
CDR3nt: TGTGCCAGCAGCTTAGGTCGTGGACAGGGGCCTTATGGCTACACCTTC

d_gene: NA
j_gene: TRBJ1-1
v_gene: TRBV21-1
abundance: NA
CDR3aa: CASSSRKGTGSNTEAFF
CDR3nt: TGTGCCAGCAGCTCACGGAAAGGGACAGGGAGTAACACTGAAGCTTTCTTT

d_gene: TRBD2
j_gene: TRBJ2-7
v_gene: TRBV4-3
abundance: few
CDR3aa: CASSQDRGASGGLSSYEQYF
CDR3nt: TGCGCCAGCAGCCAAGATCGTGGGGCTAGCGGGGGACTGAGCTCCTACGAGCAGTACTTC

d_gene: NA
j_gene: TRBJ1-5
v_gene: TRBV5-4
abundance: NA
CDR3aa: CASSPGAVYSNQPQHF
CDR3nt: TGTGCCAGCAGCCCCGGGGCAGTCTATAGCAATCAGCCCCAGCATTTT

d_gene: TRBD1
j_gene: TRBJ1-5
v_gene: TRBV7-8
abundance: few
CDR3aa: CASRNFQGDNQPQHF
CDR3nt: TGTGCCAGCAGAAACTTTCAGGGGGACAATCAGCCCCAGCATTTT

d_gene: NA
j_gene: TRBJ1-5
v_gene: TRBV29-1
abundance: few
CDR3aa: CSVGVGGGGNQPQHF
CDR3nt: TGCAGCGTTGGGGTAGGAGGCGGGGGCAATCAGCCCCAGCATTTT

d_gene: NA
j_gene: TRBJ2-7
v_gene: TRBV9
abundance: NA
CDR3aa: CASSVDGGKQYF
CDR3nt: TGTGCCAGCAGCGTAGATGGCGGCAAGCAGTACTTC

d_gene: TRBD2
j_gene: TRBJ2-5
v_gene: TRBV27
abundance: NA
CDR3aa: CASSLGLAGGWLGQETQYF
CDR3nt: TGTGCCAGCAGTCTGGGACTAGCGGGAGGGTGGTTGGGGCAAGAGACCCAGTACTTC

d_gene: NA
j_gene: TRBJ2-1
v_gene: TRBV5-1
abundance: few
CDR3aa: CASSLAPEQLEQFF
CDR3nt: TGCGCCAGCAGCTTGGCCCCCGAGCAATTAGAGCAGTTCTTC

d_gene: NA
j_gene: TRBJ1-5
v_gene: TRBV30
abundance: NA
CDR3aa: CAWGGNNQPQHF
CDR3nt: TGTGCCTGGGGAGGGAACAATCAGCCCCAGCATTTT

d_gene: TRBD1
j_gene: TRBJ1-4
v_gene: TRBV7-9
abundance: few
CDR3aa: CASSNRDRGAANEKLFF
CDR3nt: TGTGCCAGCAGCAACCGGGACAGGGGAGCGGCTAATGAAAAACTGTTTTTT

d_gene: NA
j_gene: TRBJ1-4
v_gene: TRBV6-5
abundance: few
CDR3aa: CASRDKRTNEKLFF
CDR3nt: TGTGCCAGCCGGGACAAAAGGACTAATGAAAAACTGTTTTTT

d_gene: TRBD1
j_gene: TRBJ1-1
v_gene: TRBV18
abundance: NA
CDR3aa: CASSPQTGLNTEAFF
CDR3nt: TGTGCCAGCTCACCACAGACAGGGTTGAACACTGAAGCTTTCTTT

d_gene: TRBD1
j_gene: TRBJ2-7
v_gene: TRBV7-2
abundance: once
CDR3aa: CASSSWTGALKQYF
CDR3nt: TGTGCCAGCAGCTCTTGGACAGGGGCGCTTAAGCAGTACTTC

d_gene: TRBD2
j_gene: TRBJ2-3
v_gene: TRBV14
abundance: NA
CDR3aa: CASSQEGASGSTDTQYF
CDR3nt: TGTGCCAGCAGCCAAGAAGGGGCTAGCGGAAGCACAGATACGCAGTATTTT

d_gene: NA
j_gene: TRBJ2-7
v_gene: TRBV30
abundance: few
CDR3aa: CAWSPIELSSYEQYF
CDR3nt: TGTGCCTGGAGCCCAATTGAACTGAGCTCCTACGAGCAGTACTTC

d_gene: NA
j_gene: TRBJ1-2
v_gene: TRBV11-2
abundance: few
CDR3aa: CASSLEGGYGYTF
CDR3nt: TGTGCCAGCAGCTTAGAGGGAGGCTATGGCTACACCTTC

d_gene: NA
j_gene: TRBJ2-7
v_gene: TRBV15
abundance: NA
CDR3aa: CATSRDELAYEQYF
CDR3nt: TGTGCCACCAGCAGAGATGAACTAGCTTACGAGCAGTACTTC

d_gene: NA
j_gene: TRBJ1-1
v_gene: TRBV5-6
abundance: NA
CDR3aa: CASSWTPTVGTEAFF
CDR3nt: TGTGCCAGCAGCTGGACCCCCACGGTTGGCACTGAAGCTTTCTTT

d_gene: NA
j_gene: TRBJ2-4
v_gene: TRBV11-3
abundance: few
CDR3aa: CASSLALSERAKNIQYF
CDR3nt: TGTGCCAGCAGCTTAGCGTTAAGCGAGCGGGCCAAAAACATTCAGTACTTC

d_gene: NA
j_gene: TRBJ1-2
v_gene: TRBV4-3
abundance: NA
CDR3aa: CASSQDPQGLGYTF
CDR3nt: TGCGCCAGCAGCCAAGATCCACAAGGGCTGGGCTACACCTTC

d_gene: NA
j_gene: TRBJ2-3
v_gene: TRBV5-1
abundance: NA
CDR3aa: CASSGQTSTDTQYF
CDR3nt: TGCGCCAGCAGCGGACAGACCAGCACAGATACGCAGTATTTT

d_gene: NA
j_gene: TRBJ1-5
v_gene: TRBV11-1
abundance: few
CDR3aa: CASSLVGEGQPQHF
CDR3nt: TGTGCCAGCAGCTTAGTAGGGGAAGGACAGCCCCAGCATTTT

d_gene: NA
j_gene: TRBJ2-2
v_gene: TRBV18
abundance: NA
CDR3aa: CASSPSNSHSTGELFF
CDR3nt: TGTGCCAGCTCACCATCTAACAGTCATTCGACCGGGGAGCTGTTTTTT

d_gene: NA
j_gene: TRBJ1-1
v_gene: TRBV6-4
abundance: NA
CDR3aa: CASSDYPGRETEAFF
CDR3nt: TGTGCCAGCAGTGACTATCCAGGGCGGGAGACTGAAGCTTTCTTT

d_gene: TRBD2
j_gene: TRBJ2-1
v_gene: TRBV9
abundance: NA
CDR3aa: CASSAGTSGSYNEQFF
CDR3nt: TGTGCCAGCAGCGCGGGGACTAGCGGGAGTTACAATGAGCAGTTCTTC

d_gene: NA
j_gene: TRBJ1-1
v_gene: TRBV6-5
abundance: NA
CDR3aa: CASTDAQGRAAFF
CDR3nt: TGTGCCAGCACCGACGCTCAGGGGCGTGCGGCTTTCTTT

d_gene: NA
j_gene: TRBJ2-7
v_gene: TRBV7-3
abundance: few
CDR3aa: CASSLQPTRGYEQYF
CDR3nt: TGTGCCAGCAGCTTACAACCGACAAGGGGTTACGAGCAGTACTTC

d_gene: TRBD2
j_gene: TRBJ2-1
v_gene: TRBV6-6
abundance: few
CDR3aa: CASSSQLAGLGNEQFF
CDR3nt: TGTGCCAGCAGTTCCCAACTAGCGGGACTGGGGAATGAGCAGTTCTTC